A selection of T cell receptor beta chains follows, all from one sample in a study of cytotoxic CD8 clonotypes in ibrutinib-treated CLL. Repertoires were generated with immunoSEQ multiplex PCR, while TCRdb's copy carries only in-frame clones and drops some. The sample carries 150,000 or so clones, about 80% recorded once. Sequencing was performed on PBMCs, taken after 24 months of ibrutinib treatment. The receptors shown here come from a human donor with chronic lymphocytic leukemia. Both conserved end residues are part of each CDR3. The order of the fields is J gene, V gene, D gene, clone size, CDR3 DNA, CDR3 protein. D genes are given only for firm matches. The size field is filled for only some rows; it gives once, few, many or a size class.

TRBJ2-1 TRBV27 - - TGTGCCAGCAGTTTAAGGCAGGGTTGGGAGCAGTTCTTC CASSLRQGWEQFF
TRBJ1-1 TRBV6-5 TRBD1 - TGTGCCAGCAGTCCCCCAGGGGGGGGGACTGAAGCTTTCTTT CASSPPGGGTEAFF
TRBJ1-1 TRBV5-1 - - TGCGCCAGCAGCTTGGGGGCCCGGGACACTGAAGCTTTCTTT CASSLGARDTEAFF
TRBJ1-6 TRBV27 - - TGTGCCAGCAGTTTCGTACAGGATAATTCACCCCTCCACTTT CASSFVQDNSPLHF
TRBJ2-5 TRBV14 - once TGTGCCAGCAGCCAATGGAAAGGTAGCGCTCAAGAGACCCAGTACTTC CASSQWKGSAQETQYF
TRBJ1-4 TRBV19 TRBD1 once TGTGCCAGTCGGGACAGCTTTAATGAAAAACTGTTTTTT CASRDSFNEKLFF
TRBJ1-1 TRBV18 - - TGTGCCAGCTCACTATATACGCGGGACACGAACACTGAAGCTTTCTTT CASSLYTRDTNTEAFF
TRBJ1-2 TRBV30 - - TGTGCCACCCGGGGCAGGGGCGCGCGTGGCTACACCTTC CATRGRGARGYTF
TRBJ2-1 TRBV7-3 TRBD2 - TGTGCCAGCAGCTCGTCGCTAGCGGGAGGGGGAGAGCAGTTCTTC CASSSSLAGGGEQFF
TRBJ1-1 TRBV5-4 - - TGTGCCAGCAGCCTCAGGGGCACTGAAGCTTTCTTT CASSLRGTEAFF
TRBJ1-4 TRBV10-3 - once TGTGCCACCGGCGCACCTAATGAAAAACTGTTTTTT CATGAPNEKLFF
TRBJ1-2 TRBV6-1 TRBD1 once TGTGCCAGCAGCGCCCCCCAGGCAGGGGGCGGCTACACCTTC CASSAPQAGGGYTF
TRBJ2-7 TRBV7-8 - - TGTGCCAGCAGCTTAGCGCGCCAGGCCTACGAGCAGTACTTC CASSLARQAYEQYF
TRBJ2-5 TRBV7-3 - - TGTGCCAGCAGCTTACGCAACCAAGAGACCCAGTACTTC CASSLRNQETQYF
TRBJ2-1 TRBV5-4 TRBD2 once TGTGCCAGCAGCTTGGAAACTTTAGCGGGTATGATCTTC CASSLETLAGMIF
TRBJ2-7 TRBV19 - - TGTGCCAGTAGTCCGACAGACGTCTCCTACGAGCAGTACTTC CASSPTDVSYEQYF
TRBJ2-1 TRBV7-2 TRBD2 - TGTGCCAGCAGCTTAAGGTCCGCCCGGGGGGGCTACAATGAGCAGTTCTTC CASSLRSARGGYNEQFF
TRBJ2-7 TRBV5-1 TRBD1 - TGCGCCAGCAGCCTCCCGGGACAGGGTTCCGAGCAGTACTTC CASSLPGQGSEQYF
TRBJ2-5 TRBV18 - - TGTGCCAGCTCACCAAACGGGGAGACCCAGTACTTC CASSPNGETQYF
TRBJ2-7 TRBV4-2 TRBD2 - TGTGCCAGCAGCCAAGAGGGGACTAGTGGCTACGAGCAGTACTTC CASSQEGTSGYEQYF
TRBJ2-3 TRBV5-5 - - TGTGCCAGCAGCTTGGTACGGGACACAGATACGCAGTATTTT CASSLVRDTDTQYF
TRBJ1-5 TRBV4-3 - once TGCGCCAGCAGCCAAGATCGGTACAGAAGCAATCAGCCCCAGCATTTT CASSQDRYRSNQPQHF
TRBJ2-5 TRBV15 TRBD2 - TGTGCCACCAGCAGAGCCAGCGGGGGGGCCGGGGCGACCCAGTACTTC CATSRASGGAGATQYF
TRBJ1-4 TRBV5-1 - - TGCGCCAGCAGCTTGCGGGCAGGGATTAATGAAAAACTGTTTTTT CASSLRAGINEKLFF
TRBJ1-2 TRBV6-5 TRBD1 - TGTGCCAGCAGTTACTTGACAGGGAGGGATGGCTACACCTTC CASSYLTGRDGYTF